Listed here is a single T cell receptor beta chain. This CDR3 is 14 amino acids long. V was cut by 6 bases and J by 5 bases, with 16 bases left in between. Per the germline V gene, CDR1 is SGHTA and CDR2 is FQGTGA. The data are from a study of blood T cell repertoires in COVID-19. Study information: Samples representing acute and convalescent COVID-19 were sourced from the United States, Italy and Spain.

Here immunoSEQ multiplex PCR was the method, and the copy in TCRdb shows in-frame clones only, minus some. The data show 270,000 or so clones, approximately 89% seen once. The receptor's source is a man in his forties who had been exposed to COVID-19. The sample consisted of PBMCs or T cells enriched from blood (not recorded which). This sequence joins TRBV7-3 and TRBJ2-5; the D gene is possibly TRBD1 (5 bases). This CDR3 reads CASSQDSRDETQYF. CDR3 DNA: TGTGCCAGCAGTCAAGACAGTAGGGATGAGACCCAGTACTTC.